These 10 T cell receptor beta chains were all obtained from the same sample, sequenced in a study of metastatic and nonmetastatic thyroid tumors. There were no patients who had received any treatment before thyroid surgery. Using MiXCR, TCRdb re-called clones from the PCR reads. In the table there are 17,000 or so clones, about 23% of which are singletons. The sequenced sample consisted of blood. All receptors come from a male donor with papillary thyroid cancer or a benign thyroid nodule (not recorded which). Some clones in this sample may be carry-over from other donors' samples.

This clone was seen repeatedly, ten times or more. This chain connects TRBV7-6 to TRBJ2-2, with 11 bases aligning to TRBD2. After removal of 4 bases from V and 4 bases from J, the junction contained 5 bases not matched to a gene. CDR3 length: 16 amino acids. The germline V gene has CDR1 SGHVS and CDR2 FNYEAQ. The CDR3 loop reads CASSYSSGGFTGELFF. The CDR3 nucleotides read TGTGCCAGCAGCTACTCTAGCGGGGGGTTCACCGGGGAGCTGTTTTTT. Combining the CDR3 with reference TRBV7-6 and TRBJ2-2 gives the whole variable domain GAGVSQSPRYKVTKRGQDVALRCDPISGHVSLYWYRQALGQGPEFLTYFNYEAQQDKSGLPNDRFSAERPEGSISTLTIQRTEQRDSAMYRCASSYSSGGFTGELFFGEGSRLTVL.

CDR3 residues: CAWTPLDGTNTGELFF. CDR3 in DNA: TGTGCCTGGACCCCCCTGGACGGAACGAACACCGGGGAGCTGTTTTTT. The chain links TRBV30 to TRBJ2-2; D unresolved. Germline values: CDR1 GTSNPN, CDR2 SVGIG (reference sequence). Trimming took 4 bases from V and 0 from J, leaving 15 bases between them. There are 16 residues in the CDR3. The full variable domain, completed using reference TRBV30 and TRBJ2-2, is SQTIHQWPATLVQPVGSPLSLECTVEGTSNPNLYWYRQAAGRGLQLLFYSVGIGQISSEVPQNLSASRPQDRQFILSSKKLLLSDSGFYLCAWTPLDGTNTGELFFGEGSRLTVL.

In its sample, this clone was seen many times. This chain connects TRBV19 to TRBJ1-5, with D unresolved. V lost 3 bases and J 1 base, leaving 13 bases between the germline ends. This CDR3 spans 16 amino acids. Per germline, CDR1 LNHDA and CDR2 SQIVND (reference sequence). The CDR3 spells CASSIRSVGSNQPQHF. The CDR3 DNA reads TGTGCCAGTAGTATTCGGTCCGTCGGCAGCAATCAGCCCCAGCATTTT.

This chain joins TRBV30 and TRBJ2-6, with D hard to call. The ends were cut back, 4 bases at V and 8 bases at J, with 9 bases in the middle. The CDR3 loop spans 12 amino acids. The V gene's germline CDR1 is GTSNPN and CDR2 SVGIG (reference sequence). This chain's CDR3 is CAWTFDTNVLTF. For the CDR3, the DNA is TGTGCCTGGACCTTCGACACCAACGTCCTGACTTTC.

This clone has more than one count but fewer than ten. One end of the junction does not line up with germline, which may come from a read error. Other DNA sequences in the sample encode the same CDR3. The CDR3 region is CAIQLTHSGNTIYF. In DNA, the CDR3 is TGTGCCATCCAACTTACACACTCTGGGAACACCATATATTTT. The chain couples TRBV6-1 to TRBJ1-3; D not certain. The CDR3 totals 14 residues. Germline assignment: CDR1 MNHNS and CDR2 SASEGT.

By share, this clone counts as medium-sized. The rearrangement links TRBV20-1 to TRBJ2-7; D is ambiguous. This CDR3 spans 12 amino acids. Trimming took 4 bases from V and 3 from J, leaving 10 bases between them. The germline CDR1 and CDR2 sequences are DFQATT and SNEGSKA (reference sequence). The CDR3 sequence is CSAKDGNYEQYF. In nucleotides, the CDR3 is TGCAGTGCTAAGGACGGAAACTACGAGCAGTACTTC.

A remark on this clone: This may arise from a read error, as a much more abundant clone is one base away. This chain connects TRBV7-6 to TRBJ2-5; D remains unclear. V lost 1 base and J 1 base, leaving 16 bases between the germline ends. CDR1 and CDR2 from the germline V gene are SGHVS and FNYEAQ. The CDR3 contains 17 residues. CDR3 nucleotide sequence: TGTGCCAGCAGCTTAGATCTGGGCAGTGGCCTCCAAGAGACCCAGTACTTC. It encodes CASSLDLGSGLQETQYF.

Here the CDR3 reads CASRPHSSYNEQFF. CDR3 in DNA: TGTGCCAGCAGACCGCACAGCTCATACAATGAGCAGTTCTTC. The V gene is TRBV27, the J gene TRBJ2-1; D gene uncertain. Deletions cut 6 bases from V and 4 bases from J, with 13 bases between. CDR1 and CDR2 (germline): MNHEY, SMNVEV (reference sequence). This CDR3 comprises 14 residues.

This clone was seen many times. Written as DNA, the CDR3 is TGCAGCGTTGAGTACCCCGCTACTCTGAACACTGAAGCTTTCTTT. Translated: CSVEYPATLNTEAFF. The chain recombines TRBV29-1 with TRBJ1-1; D call uncertain. Trimming took off 3 bases at V and 0 bases at J, with 14 bases between the two ends. The CDR3 has 15 amino acids. Germline V CDR1 and CDR2: SQVTM, ANQGSEA. Variable domain in full (rest from reference TRBV29-1 and TRBJ1-1): SAVISQKPSRDICQRGTSLTIQCQVDSQVTMMFWYRQQPGQSLTLIATANQGSEATYESGFVIDKFPISRPNLTFSTLTVSNMSPEDSSIYLCSVEYPATLNTEAFFGQGTRLTVV.

This clone is labeled as medium-sized. The chain is built from TRBV28 and TRBJ1-2; 10 bases are a match to TRBD1. V gave up 5 bases and J gave up 3 bases; unmatched junction bases: 6. Germline loops: CDR1 MDHEN, CDR2 SYDVKM. The CDR3 is 15 amino acids. CDR3 nucleotides: TGTGCCAGCAGTACCGCGACAGGGGGCGACTATGGCTACACCTTC. Translation gives CASSTATGGDYGYTF.